The T cell receptor (beta chain) under discussion was sequenced for a study of blood T cell repertoires in COVID-19. In the study overall: From the United States, Italy and Spain came samples of acute and convalescent COVID-19. T cells, B-cell-depleted T cells, or PBMCs provided the cDNA or gDNA that served as material.

This CDR3 is built from 15 residues. Germline-derived CDR1 and CDR2 are MNHNY and SVGAGI (reference sequence). V gave up 6 bases and J gave up 3 bases; unmatched junction bases: 5. Methods used by the authors: Researchers report that nucleated cell counts were estimated from reference gene primer amplification. Assay used: immunoSEQ multiplex PCR; TCRdb lists only in-frame clones, some missing. V and J calls plus clone size are reproduced from that table; the DNA served to infer D and trimming. Among approximately 160,000 clones listed, roughly 88% were seen once. The TCR comes from a woman between 50 and 59 years old in a cohort sampled during active or convalescent COVID-19. Sample: peripheral blood. This chain links TRBV6-6 with TRBJ2-1, with 10 bases identical to TRBD1. CDR3 in amino acids: CASRWGTGDYNEQFF. The CDR3 DNA follows: TGTGCCAGCAGATGGGGGACAGGGGACTACAATGAGCAGTTCTTC.